Sequencing of this TCR beta chain was carried out in a study of blood T cell repertoires in COVID-19 (dated by TCRdb to 2019 to 2021). For the wider study: The collaborator samples originated in the United States, Italy and Spain and spanned the acute and convalescent phases of COVID-19. The prospective study material was composed of cDNA or gDNA derived from T cells, B-cell-depleted T cells, or PBMCs. The dataset comprised deeply sampled blood TCRbeta repertoires from subjects exposed to, actively infected with, or recovered from COVID-19. A freely available public database, intended as a resource for researchers studying the immune response to SARS-CoV-2, is where the repertoires were released. The samples were drawn from two sources: the first 160 participants of the ongoing ImmuneRACE study, and 1,000 to 1,500 subjects contributed by 6 global collaborators. The sample metadata nearly always contained a de-identified subject ID, COVID-19 status, age in years and sex. Where available, HLA class I and class II types were taken from metadata supplied by the sample provider and were not determined by assay-based typing.

TCRbeta CDR3 regions were amplified from genomic DNA using the immunoSEQ Assay, a bias-controlled multiplex PCR. The study's own analysis went as follows. The number of nucleated cells in each sample was estimated from the amplification of reference gene primers within the assay. To quantify the absolute abundance of each unique TCRbeta CDR3 rearrangement, sequence reads were collapsed and filtered. For each sample, productive Simpson clonality was calculated as the square root of Simpson's diversity index over productive rearrangements. TCRdb took over this immuneACCESS table, retaining in-frame rearrangements with V and J assigned. Such tables are incomplete; in checked studies, under half of the missing clones stem from an unresolved V gene, and the remainder is unexplained. The V and J calls and clone size are taken from that table; D and trimming were inferred from the DNA. The sample table holds 150,000 to 200,000 clones, of which 88% were seen once. 4% to 5.5% of the sample is taken by the ten largest.

Each collaborating institution followed its own protocols to collect whole blood in K2EDTA tubes. For TCRbeta analysis, collaborator samples were shipped as frozen whole blood, as isolated PBMCs, or as DNA extracted from either sample type. At the junction V is shortened by 3 bases and J by 7 bases, with 10 bases in between. The CDR3 goes from the cysteine to the phenylalanine over 13 residues. Only CDR3 DNA remains: 39 bases, in frame from the first base. A remark on this clone: It lacks a known antigen. No base quality information exists; no much larger clone differs at one position.

General conclusions and limits of the study: The quantity of clinical and demographic metadata differed by source and by participant and was supplied without curation.

The rearranged segments are TRBV12-3 or TRBV12-4 and TRBJ2-1; the D gene cannot be named for sure. This receptor was taken from a human donor in a cohort sampled during active COVID-19. Specimen: peripheral blood. The CDR3 in this case is CASSFNRRNEQFF. DNA sequence: TGTGCCAGCAGTTTTAATAGGCGGAATGAGCAGTTCTTC.